This record looks at one TCR beta chain sequence and its context. The sample comes from a study of blood T cells in healthy people across ages. A sample-barcoded 5' primer and a J-beta primer mix were used in a second PCR of roughly 6 to 11 cycles. Every cDNA molecule carried a tag from a template-switch adaptor bearing 12 random nucleotides. TCRdb fed the 5' RACE reads into MiXCR, producing one record per CDR3 protein. This table holds 800,000 to 950,000 distinct CDR3 sequences, 29% found once. Germline assignment: CDR1 SGHTA and CDR2 FQGNSA. The CDR3 runs 14 residues. V dropped 2 bases and J dropped 8 bases, with 15 bases sitting between them. Each sample used at least 6 million PBMCs. This same sample was also taken into another study, of T cells of mothers and their children. That source reports: Reverse transcription into cDNA received all extracted RNA, at approximately 1.5 ug per 15 ul. Normalized overlap was always slightly, never significantly, higher in related than unrelated mother-child pairs.

The source material was blood. The chain uses TRBV7-2 and TRBJ1-2; D is uncertain. This TCR came from a woman in her thirties or forties in good health. CDR3 protein: CASSLKRAASGYTF. The CDR3 coding sequence is TGTGCCAGCAGCTTAAAGCGGGCCGCGAGCGGCTACACCTTC.